This entry features one TCR beta chain sequence. This CDR3 contains 15 residues. Trimming removed 5 bases from V and 0 bases from J, with 12 bases in between. The germline gives CDR1 SGHDT, CDR2 YYEEEE. This sample was included in a study of blood T cell repertoires in COVID-19. Study-level information: PBMCs, B-cell-depleted T cells, or T cells were the source of the cDNA or gDNA that made up the material.

In the source study's methods: Amplification of reference gene primers was used by the study to estimate nucleated cell counts. The repertoire was sequenced with immunoSEQ multiplex PCR; TCRdb's copy has only in-frame clones and lacks some. From that table come the V and J calls and clone size; the DNA was used to work out D and trimming. The sample consists of about 200,000 clones, approximately 82% of them appearing once. Sequenced: peripheral blood. The chain uses TRBV5-6 and TRBJ1-5, with D possibly TRBD1 on 6 matching bases. The sequence derives from a human donor in a cohort sampled during active COVID-19. Written as DNA, the CDR3 is TGTGCCAGCAGTTCCAGGGGTTATAGCAATCAGCCCCAGCATTTT. Protein sequence: CASSSRGYSNQPQHF.